This T cell receptor beta chain stems from a study of T cell responses to AZD1222 COVID-19 vaccine. Study as a whole: Doses given second, at about 4 or about 12 weeks, were pooled. Study conclusions and caveats: Spike-specific TCR breadth and depth were elevated following two AZD1222 doses. In a largely white British group with more females than males, clonal diversity was possibly underestimated. The study reported that nearly half of spike-specific TCRs target unmutated variant regions.

Germline trimming cut 5 bases from V and 4 bases from J; bases unmatched to any gene: 7. This CDR3 is built from 14 residues. Germline loops: CDR1 MNHEY, CDR2 SMNVEV (reference sequence). As to this clone: Its target is not known.

TCRdb keeps only in-frame clones here, not all; method: immunoSEQ multiplex PCR. The sample carries about 130,000 clones, roughly 85% recorded once. The chain combines TRBV27 with TRBJ1-2, with TRBD1 matching 7 bases. The sequence was obtained from an adult in good health. Material: peripheral blood, obtained on day 0 of AZD1222 vaccination. The CDR3 region is CASSRSQGLYGYTF. Here the CDR3 DNA reads TGTGCCAGCAGTAGATCACAGGGGCTCTATGGCTACACCTTC.